Given below is one TCR beta chain in context. Antigen unknown. The table came from immunoSEQ multiplex PCR; TCRdb's copy has only in-frame clones and leaves some out. Among more than 85,000 clones listed, approximately 89% were seen once. The data stem from a study of cytomegalovirus exposure and HLA in healthy donors. Notes on the study in general: A subsequent analysis found that TCR clusters from the first cohort also tended to co-occur in the 120 or so validation repertoires, with roughly 95% of cluster scores above 0. The study listed approximately 160 cytomegalovirus-associated TCR beta chains.

The CDR3 spans 14 residues. Trimming took off 0 bases at V and 12 bases at J, with 12 bases between the two ends. Germline CDR1 reads LGHNA; CDR2 reads YSLEER. The sequence derives from a woman aged 18 to 35 in good health and CMV-seronegative. Sequenced material: PBMCs. The chain links TRBV4-3 to TRBJ1-6; tentative D call: TRBD1 (5 bases). CDR3 amino acids: CASSQEGALIPLHF. CDR3 sequence (DNA): TGCGCCAGCAGCCAAGAAGGGGCCCTTATACCCCTCCACTTT.